These 10 T cell receptor beta chains were all obtained from the same sample, sequenced in a study of regulatory T cells in long-lasting Graves disease. Libraries of TCR beta came from iRepertoire HTBI primers plus Arm-PCR of CDR3 regions. TCRdb re-called the multiplex PCR reads through MiXCR, storing one row per CDR3 protein. The sample lists about 520,000 distinct CDR3 sequences; 12% were seen once. Regarding time point: newly diagnosed GD, antithyroid drugs for less than 3 months. RNA extracted from PBMCs served as the sequencing template. This sample also appeared in a second study, on T cells in Graves' hyperthyroidism and ophthalmopathy.

The specimen was peripheral blood mononuclear cells (PBMCs), collected at new diagnosis, from a patient treated with antithyroid drugs. The receptors stem from a woman in her thirties with Graves disease.

This clonotype has at least ten counts. The chain combines TRBV7-9 with TRBJ2-5; possible D gene TRBD2, 6 bases. The ends were cut back, 2 bases at V and 3 bases at J, with 16 bases in the middle. This CDR3 is 16 amino acids long. Germline assignment: CDR1 SEHNR and CDR2 FQNEAQ (reference sequence). The CDR3 DNA sequence: TGTGCCAGCAGCTTAATACTAACTAGCAATAAAGAGACCCAGTACTTC. Protein: CASSLILTSNKETQYF.

For the CDR3, the DNA is TGTGCCAGCAGCGTCCCCCTCAGGGGGCGCCTGGGGAGCACTGAAGCTTTCTTT. This encodes CASSVPLRGRLGSTEAFF. This sequence joins TRBV7-2 and TRBJ1-1; 8 nucleotides align to TRBD1. Trimming took 5 bases from V and 4 from J; bases not matched to a gene: 18. This CDR3 contains 18 residues. Germline assignment: CDR1 SGHTA and CDR2 FQGNSA.

This clonotype showed up many times. The V gene is TRBV28, the J gene TRBJ2-7, with D hard to call. Germline V gene sequence: CDR1 MDHEN, CDR2 SYDVKM. The CDR3 length is 12 residues. V was shortened by 4 bases and J by 4 bases, with 8 bases between the two germline ends. The CDR3 loop reads CASSSPGYEQYF. The CDR3 DNA follows: TGTGCCAGCAGTTCCCCTGGGTACGAGCAGTACTTC.

This clonotype was recorded many times. V usage is TRBV3-1 and J usage is TRBJ2-1; the D is unclear. The germline V gene encodes CDR1 LGHDT and CDR2 YNNKEL (reference sequence). The CDR3 spans 13 residues. V dropped 1 base and J dropped 6 bases, with 7 bases sitting between them. This CDR3 is CASSQVAANEQFF. CDR3 nucleotides: TGTGCCAGCAGCCAAGTAGCTGCCAATGAGCAGTTCTTC.

This clonotype was detected only a few times. V and J are TRBV6-2 or TRBV6-3 and TRBJ2-1; TRBD1 agrees at 9 bases. With V trimmed by 4 bases and J by 8 bases, 6 bases remained unmatched. This CDR3 is 14 amino acids long. From germline, CDR1 is MNHEY and CDR2 SVGEGT. CDR3 bases: TGTGCCAGCAGTTTCCCGGGACAGGGCTATGAGCAGTTCTTC. Protein sequence: CASSFPGQGYEQFF.

This clonotype showed up just a few times. Mismatch with germline at one junction end may stem from a read error. This sequence joins TRBV7-2 and TRBJ2-5, with 10 nucleotides matching TRBD1. From germline, CDR1 is SGHTA and CDR2 FQGNSA. This CDR3 is built from 15 residues. CDR3 in DNA: TGCGCCAGCAGCCCCTGGACAGGGGGCCAAGAGACCCAGTACTTC. The encoded protein is CASSPWTGGQETQYF.

This clonotype has ten or more counts. This chain links TRBV9 with TRBJ1-2, with 7 bases fitting TRBD1. Per the germline V gene, CDR1 is SGDLS and CDR2 is YYNGEE. V lost 1 base, J lost 5 bases, and 5 bases stayed unmatched. CDR3 length: 14 amino acids. The CDR3 loop reads CASSVSGGSYGYTF. In DNA form, the CDR3 reads TGTGCCAGCAGCGTATCAGGGGGTAGTTATGGCTACACCTTC.

V and J are TRBV6-1 and TRBJ2-2; TRBD2 aligns across 13 bases. Germline-derived CDR1 and CDR2 are MNHNS and SASEGT. This CDR3 has 14 amino acids. The junction had 5 bases not matched to a gene; V was cut back by 10 bases and J by 6 bases. The CDR3 nucleotides are TGTGCCACCGGACTAGCGGGAGCGGCCGGGGAGCTGTTTTTT. This translates into CATGLAGAAGELFF.

As regards this clonotype: One end of the junction varies from germline; a read error may be responsible. The chain has TRBV5-8 and TRBJ2-5; 7 bases map to TRBD1. The germline V gene has CDR1 SGHTS and CDR2 YDEGEE. The CDR3 has 11 residues. In nucleotides, the CDR3 is TGTGCCAGCAACTTGGGGGACAGTCGGTTCTTC. Its protein product is CASNLGDSRFF. The full variable domain, its missing parts supplied by reference TRBV5-8 and TRBJ2-5, is EAGVTQSPTHLIKTRGQQATLRCSPISGHTSVYWYQQALGLGLQFLLWYDEGEERNRGNFPPRFSGRQFPNYSSELNVNALELEDSALYLCASNLGDSRFFGPGTRLLVL.

The sample holds many counts of this clonotype. The chain couples TRBV28 to TRBJ1-3, with 8 nucleotides matching TRBD1. Germline-derived CDR1 and CDR2 are MDHEN and SYDVKM. Trimming took 5 bases from V and 0 from J; bases not matched to a gene: 3. The CDR3 is 15 amino acids. In DNA form, the CDR3 reads TGTGCCAGCAGTCCAGGGGGCCTCTCTGGAAACACCATATATTTT. It encodes CASSPGGLSGNTIYF.